This record looks at one T cell receptor beta chain sequence and its context. Antigen specificity is unknown. The data stem from a study of T cell responses to AZD1222 COVID-19 vaccine. Sequencing used immunoSEQ multiplex PCR; TCRdb keeps in-frame clones, though not all of them. The repertoire has approximately 100,000 clones, about 90% of them found once; the top ten carry approximately 17%. Overall study results and limits: Spike-wide coverage was observed for vaccine-associated CD4 TCRs, with dominant responses at 160-218 and 743-854. Unmutated regions of variants are reportedly targeted by nearly half of spike-specific TCRs.

V shed 2 bases, J shed 9 bases, and the junction held 8 bases outside the gene matches. This CDR3 has 15 residues. CDR1 and CDR2 (germline): SGHRS, YFSETQ. The chain joins TRBV5-1 to TRBJ1-6, with 7 nucleotides matching TRBD1. The sequence derives from an adult in good health. This specimen consisted of peripheral blood, obtained on day 0 of AZD1222 vaccination. CDR3 in DNA: TGCGCCAGCAGCTTTCAGACAGGGACCGGTTCACCCCTCCACTTT. It specifies CASSFQTGTGSPLHF. Filled out from reference TRBV5-1 and TRBJ1-6, the complete variable domain reads KAGVTQTPRYLIKTRGQQVTLSCSPISGHRSVSWYQQTPGQGLQFLFEYFSETQRNKGNFPGRFSGRQFSNSRSEMNVSTLELGDSALYLCASSFQTGTGSPLHFGNGTRLTVT.